A single TCR beta chain is shown here with its context. Data came from immunoSEQ multiplex PCR; TCRdb stores just in-frame clones and leaves some out. The table includes a few hundred thousand clones, over 75% detected once. Germline-derived CDR1 and CDR2 are LNHDA and SQIVND (reference sequence). The ends lost 5 bases at V and 0 bases at J; junction bases unmatched: 12. This CDR3 has 18 residues. The data were taken from a study of blood T cell repertoires in COVID-19. Study-level background: Both acute and convalescent COVID-19 samples were obtained from the United States, Italy and Spain. The analysed material was cDNA or gDNA that came from T cells, B-cell-depleted T cells, or PBMCs.

The chain couples TRBV19 to TRBJ1-3, with TRBD1 matching 8 bases. The source is a woman aged 30 to 39 who had recovered from COVID-19. The material sequenced was PBMCs or T cells enriched from blood (not recorded which). CDR3 protein: CASSRLRGQASSGNTIYF. Here the CDR3 DNA reads TGTGCCAGTAGTCGACTGAGGGGACAGGCGAGCTCTGGAAACACCATATATTTT.